Given below is one T cell receptor beta chain in context. The antigen is undetermined. The sample originates from a study of Graves' ophthalmopathy and Graves' hyperthyroidism. Study-level background: Peripheral blood was gathered at first diagnosis, ahead of any treatment whatsoever.

Findings and caveats of the study: Blood also harbored most expanded thyroid clonotypes above 0.001 frequency. Stable hyperthyroidism and ophthalmopathy were told apart by a 13-signature model, which achieved just over 85% sensitivity and 81.08% specificity.

Donors with ophthalmopathy: moderate-to-severe activity, CAS ≥3, NOSPECS ≥4, duration under 3 months. The CDR3 extends over 13 amino acids. CDR1 SQVTM and CDR2 ANQGSEA come from the germline V gene. The V end lost 4 bases, the J end lost 8 bases, and 15 bases lay between the germline ends. Beta-chain TCR CDR3 regions were amplified from RNA transcripts. Second-round multiplex PCR came after first-round RT-PCR with HTBI primers. TCRdb reprocessed the multiplex PCR reads via MiXCR and lists one record per CDR3 protein. Of around 660,000 distinct CDR3 sequences detected, more than 40% appear once; the ten largest clones hold 3.3%.

This chain joins TRBV29-1 and TRBJ2-1; no clear D. The receptor was isolated from an adult man with Graves' ophthalmopathy. The sample comprised peripheral blood. The chain's CDR3 is CSVGSLANYEQFF. The CDR3 DNA sequence: TGCAGCGTTGGAAGTTTGGCGAACTATGAGCAGTTCTTC.